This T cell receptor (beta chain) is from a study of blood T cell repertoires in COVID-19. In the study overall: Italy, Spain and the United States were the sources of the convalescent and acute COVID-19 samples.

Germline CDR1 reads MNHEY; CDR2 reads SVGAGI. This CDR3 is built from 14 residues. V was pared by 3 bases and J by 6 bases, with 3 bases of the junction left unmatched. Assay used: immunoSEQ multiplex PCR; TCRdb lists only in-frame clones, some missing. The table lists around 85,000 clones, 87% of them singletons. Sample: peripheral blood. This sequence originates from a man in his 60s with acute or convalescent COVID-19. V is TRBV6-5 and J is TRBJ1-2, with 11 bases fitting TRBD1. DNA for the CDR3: TGTGCCAGCAGTTATCGGACAGGGGGCGATGGCTACACCTTC. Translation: CASSYRTGGDGYTF.